Below are 18 T cell receptor beta chains sequenced from a single sample in a study of OX40 agonist ivuxolimab in advanced cancers. Some clones are missing from TCRdb's copy, which holds only in-frame ones; the method was immunoSEQ multiplex PCR. Among about 20,000 clones listed, around 84% were seen once. Sequences were derived from CD4+ or CD8+ T cells sorted from blood, sampled in a trial of the OX40 agonist ivuxolimab. The receptor set was obtained from an adult with an advanced solid tumor such as melanoma, head and neck, liver or kidney cancer.

The rearrangement links TRBV11-1 to TRBJ1-2; 9 bases are shared with TRBD1. The CDR3 has 13 amino acids. Germline lookup yields CDR1 SGHAT and CDR2 FQDESV (reference sequence). The V and J ends lost 5 bases and 7 bases, in that order; junction bases with no gene match: 5. Here the CDR3 DNA reads TGTGCCAGCAGCCTGGACAGGGGAACTGGCTACACCTTC. It codes for CASSLDRGTGYTF. Looking up the rest from reference TRBV11-1 and TRBJ1-2 gives the full variable domain: EAEVAQSPRYKITEKSQAVAFWCDPISGHATLYWYRQILGQGPELLVQFQDESVVDDSQLPKDRFSAERLKGVDSTLKIQPAELGDSAMYLCASSLDRGTGYTFGSGTRLTVV.

The J gene is TRBJ2-2, the V gene TRBV30; weak D call: TRBD2 (6 bases). V lost 5 bases to trimming and J lost 6 bases, with 13 bases between them. The CDR3 spans 13 residues. Germline V lookup: CDR1 GTSNPN, CDR2 SVGIG (reference sequence). The CDR3 DNA sequence: TGTGCCTGGGGCCGAACTAGCTCCGGGGAGCTGTTTTTT. Translation gives CAWGRTSSGELFF. Together with reference TRBV30 and TRBJ2-2, the CDR3 gives the full variable domain: SQTIHQWPATLVQPVGSPLSLECTVEGTSNPNLYWYRQAAGRGLQLLFYSVGIGQISSEVPQNLSASRPQDRQFILSSKKLLLSDSGFYLCAWGRTSSGELFFGEGSRLTVL.

V gene TRBV7-7 combines with J gene TRBJ1-4, with D uncertain. V was trimmed by 1 base and J by 6 bases, leaving 9 bases between them. The CDR3 length is 14 residues. Germline loops: CDR1 SSHAT, CDR2 FNYEAQ (reference sequence). In nucleotides, the CDR3 is TGTGCCAGCAGCTTAGAATTTGGAGATGAAAAACTGTTTTTT. Its protein is CASSLEFGDEKLFF.

This clone occurred once. The CDR3 loop reads CASRTGGRGGEQFF. The DNA for the CDR3 is TGTGCCAGCCGTACGGGGGGGAGGGGTGGTGAGCAGTTCTTC. The gene calls are TRBV27 and TRBJ2-1; 8 bases fit TRBD2. The CDR3 runs 14 residues. The germline V gene encodes CDR1 MNHEY and CDR2 SMNVEV (reference sequence). The V segment lost 8 bases and the J segment 9 bases; nucleotides outside the gene matches: 12.

This chain uses TRBV28 with TRBJ2-3; no firm D call. The CDR3 length is 15 residues. V lost 6 bases, J lost 3 bases, and 16 bases lay in between. CDR1 and CDR2 from the germline V gene are MDHEN and SYDVKM. The CDR3 loop is CASSAPTELTDTQYF. CDR3 DNA: TGTGCCAGCAGCGCCCCGACTGAACTTACAGATACGCAGTATTTT. Based on the CDR3 plus reference TRBV28 and TRBJ2-3, the full variable domain is DVKVTQSSRYLVKRTGEKVFLECVQDMDHENMFWYRQDPGLGLRLIYFSYDVKMKEKGDIPEGYSVSREKKERFSLILESASTNQTSMYLCASSAPTELTDTQYFGPGTRLTVL.

Only a few counts were recorded for this clone. The chain employs TRBV6-4 and TRBJ2-1; 7 bases are shared with TRBD2. The length of the CDR3 is 13 residues. Germline trimming cut 5 bases from V and 12 bases from J; bases unmatched to any gene: 10. Germline V gene sequence: CDR1 MRHNA, CDR2 SNTAGT. This CDR3 is CASSPSDGGGQFF. The CDR3 DNA follows: TGTGCCAGCAGTCCCTCGGATGGGGGGGGGCAGTTCTTC.

This rearrangement joins TRBV14 to TRBJ2-2; a weak D match, TRBD1 (5 bases). The CDR3 loop spans 17 amino acids. Deletions cut 1 base from V and 11 bases from J, with 23 bases between. Germline lookup yields CDR1 SGHDN and CDR2 FVKESK. CDR3 sequence: CASSQGSLLGLFGELFF. The DNA of the CDR3 is TGTGCCAGCAGCCAAGGAAGTCTATTGGGGCTGTTCGGCGAGCTGTTTTTT.

The rearrangement uses TRBV7-2 and TRBJ1-4; D possibly corresponds to TRBD1 (5 bases). The CDR3 is 13 residues long. The V gene's germline CDR1 is SGHTA and CDR2 FQGNSA. The V gene lost 1 base and the J gene lost 6 bases, with 6 bases spanning the gap. CDR3: CASSLGGYEKLFF. The CDR3 DNA is TGTGCCAGCAGCTTAGGGGGCTATGAAAAACTGTTTTTT.

This rearrangement joins TRBV9 to TRBJ1-4, with no clear D. Germline assignment: CDR1 SGDLS and CDR2 YYNGEE. V was pared by 3 bases and J by 3 bases, with 12 bases between. This CDR3 contains 15 residues. DNA for the CDR3: TGTGCCAGCAGCGGGACCTCAGGACCTAATGAAAAACTGTTTTTT. Its translation: CASSGTSGPNEKLFF.

The chain combines TRBV30 with TRBJ1-6; D gene ambiguous. The CDR3 spans 14 residues. Germline CDR1 and CDR2: GTSNPN and SVGIG (reference sequence). Trimming took 1 base from V and 7 from J, leaving 11 bases between them. The CDR3: CAWSGISGNSPLHF. The CDR3 nucleotides are TGTGCCTGGAGTGGAATTTCGGGGAATTCACCCCTCCACTTT.

The chain joins TRBV30 to TRBJ1-1; 8 bases align to TRBD1. This CDR3 region has 15 residues. The V and J ends lost 1 base and 4 bases, in that order; junction bases with no gene match: 8. Germline CDR1 GTSNPN, CDR2 SVGIG (reference sequence). This chain's CDR3 is CAWSANGQGGTEAFF. CDR3 DNA: TGTGCCTGGAGTGCCAACGGACAGGGAGGCACTGAAGCTTTCTTT.

This clone occurred once. The rearrangement links TRBV27 to TRBJ2-7, with 10 bases identical to TRBD1. Germline loops: CDR1 MNHEY, CDR2 SMNVEV (reference sequence). Unmatched junction bases numbered 11, after V lost 5 bases and J lost 1 base. The length of the CDR3 is 17 residues. CDR3 DNA sequence: TGTGCCAGCAGTCCGAAGACAGGGGGCAAGTGGTCCTACGAGCAGTACTTC. Amino acids: CASSPKTGGKWSYEQYF.

The CDR3 DNA reads TGCGCCAGCAGCAACAGGGGAGACCGCACAGATACGCAGTATTTT. This translates into CASSNRGDRTDTQYF. The V and J genes are TRBV5-1 and TRBJ2-3; TRBD1 matches at 7 bases. Germline V gene lookup returns CDR1 SGHRS and CDR2 YFSETQ. The CDR3 contains 15 residues. The trim removed 4 bases at V and 1 base at J, leaving 6 bases unmatched.

This rearrangement joins TRBV7-2 to TRBJ2-7; 7 bases fit TRBD1. The CDR3 spans 14 residues. V dropped 5 bases and J dropped 4; count of bases not matched to a gene: 8. The germline V gene encodes CDR1 SGHTA and CDR2 FQGNSA. The DNA of the CDR3 is TGTGCCAGCAGCCCCCGAGACAGGGATTACGAGCAGTACTTC. Translated: CASSPRDRDYEQYF.

This chain links TRBV6-1 with TRBJ1-1; 8 bases match TRBD1. Per germline, CDR1 MNHNS and CDR2 SASEGT. V lost 2 bases and J lost 5; bases outside the gene matches: 7. This CDR3 has 15 residues. The CDR3 loop reads CASSERGTGGTEAFF. For the CDR3, the DNA is TGTGCCAGCAGTGAAAGAGGGACAGGTGGAACTGAAGCTTTCTTT.

V gene TRBV5-1 combines with J gene TRBJ2-7; D may be TRBD1 (5 bases). The CDR3 is 15 residues long. Trimming pared 0 bases from V and 6 bases from J, leaving 16 bases between. Germline V gives CDR1 SGHRS, CDR2 YFSETQ. The CDR3 sequence is CASSLDRIGSAEQYF. CDR3 coding DNA: TGCGCCAGCAGCTTGGACAGGATCGGGTCTGCCGAGCAGTACTTC.

The CDR3 nucleotides read TGTGCCAGTAGTATGGCTACAGGCCAGCGTAGCTCTGGAAACACCATATATTTT. This encodes CASSMATGQRSSGNTIYF. This sequence joins TRBV19 and TRBJ1-3, with TRBD1 as a possible D gene (5 bases). Between the trimmed V and J ends, which lost 3 bases and 0 bases, there was a span of 18 bases. The CDR3 spans 18 residues. CDR1 and CDR2 from the germline V gene are LNHDA and SQIVND (reference sequence).

The chain carries TRBV11-3 and TRBJ2-2, with 8 bases aligning to TRBD2. The CDR3 loop spans 14 amino acids. Germline CDR1 SGHNT, CDR2 YENEEA. With V trimmed by 5 bases and J by 7 bases, 6 bases remained unmatched. DNA of the CDR3: TGTGCCAGCAGCCCGAGCGGGGGCTTCGGGGAGCTGTTTTTT. Amino acid sequence: CASSPSGGFGELFF.